Below are 14 T cell receptor beta chains sequenced from a single sample in a study of control samples from healthy donors and cancer patients. Data came from immunoSEQ multiplex PCR; TCRdb stores just in-frame clones and leaves some out. The sample consists of 190,000 or so clones, over 85% of them appearing once. Sequencing was carried out using blood. The receptors come from a man between 18 and 29 years old in good health.

The chain employs TRBV30 and TRBJ1-1; D unresolved. This CDR3 has 14 amino acids. Germline V gives CDR1 GTSNPN, CDR2 SVGIG (reference sequence). The V gene lost 5 bases and the J gene lost 1 base, with 14 bases spanning the gap. CDR3 protein: CAWVSMVANTEAFF. The CDR3 region has the DNA TGTGCCTGGGTTAGCATGGTAGCGAACACTGAAGCTTTCTTT.

The chain has TRBV6-5 and TRBJ1-5; D not certain. The CDR3 totals 13 residues. Germline lookup yields CDR1 MNHEY and CDR2 SVGAGI. Trimming removed 2 bases at V and 7 bases at J, with 9 bases between. The CDR3 DNA reads TGTGCCAGCAGTTACGTGGGCGGACAGCCCCAGCATTTT. Translating gives CASSYVGGQPQHF.

The gene calls are TRBV5-1 and TRBJ1-2; 8 nucleotides align to TRBD1. CDR1 SGHRS and CDR2 YFSETQ come from the germline V gene. The CDR3 runs 15 residues. The ends lost 4 bases at V and 4 bases at J; junction bases unmatched: 9. The CDR3 reads CASSPHETGVYGYTF. CDR3 bases: TGCGCCAGCAGCCCTCACGAGACAGGGGTCTATGGCTACACCTTC.

This clone was detected once. The J gene is TRBJ1-3, the V gene TRBV5-1; the D is unclear. There are 14 residues in the CDR3. Per germline, CDR1 SGHRS and CDR2 YFSETQ. V was clipped by 2 bases and J by 3 bases, with 9 bases between them. The chain's CDR3 is CASSFSGSGNTIYF. CDR3 bases: TGCGCCAGCAGCTTCAGCGGAAGTGGAAACACCATATATTTT.

The chain couples TRBV19 to TRBJ1-5, with TRBD1 matching over 7 bases. The V segment lost 1 base and the J segment 4 bases; nucleotides outside the gene matches: 1. Germline V gives CDR1 LNHDA, CDR2 SQIVND (reference sequence). The CDR3 is 14 residues long. The CDR3 protein is CASSIVTGNQPQHF. The DNA of the CDR3 is TGTGCCAGTAGTATAGTGACAGGGAATCAGCCCCAGCATTTT.

V and J are TRBV6-6 and TRBJ2-1, with TRBD1 as a possible D gene (5 bases). There are 15 residues in the CDR3. Germline V CDR1 and CDR2: MNHNY, SVGAGI (reference sequence). V lost 0 bases and J 6 bases, leaving 12 bases between the germline ends. The chain's CDR3 is CASSYSILTGNEQFF. CDR3 DNA: TGTGCCAGCAGTTACTCGATCTTAACAGGCAATGAGCAGTTCTTC.

This clone was seen many times. The rearrangement uses TRBV6-1 and TRBJ1-1; a weak D match, TRBD1 (5 bases). The CDR3 loop spans 15 amino acids. V gave up 3 bases and J gave up 4 bases, with 15 bases separating them. Germline V lookup: CDR1 MNHNS, CDR2 SASEGT. As DNA, the CDR3 is TGTGCCAGCAGTGACCGACAGCGGCTAGGCACTGAAGCTTTCTTT. Protein product: CASSDRQRLGTEAFF.

The chain links TRBV6-5 to TRBJ1-2; 7 bases line up with TRBD1. The CDR3 sequence is 12 residues long. The V segment lost 6 bases and the J segment 2 bases; nucleotides outside the gene matches: 0. From germline, CDR1 is MNHEY and CDR2 SVGAGI. The CDR3 spells CASRTGNYGYTF. The CDR3 DNA reads TGTGCCAGCAGGACAGGGAACTATGGCTACACCTTC.

V gene TRBV5-1 combines with J gene TRBJ2-6; TRBD2 is a possible D gene (5 bases). V shed 1 base and J shed 2 bases, with 13 bases lying between them. In germline, CDR1 is SGHRS, CDR2 YFSETQ. The CDR3 runs to 17 residues. CDR3: CASSLNEGSTGANVLTF. CDR3 bases: TGCGCCAGCAGCTTGAATGAGGGTAGTACTGGGGCCAACGTCCTGACTTTC.

V gene TRBV30 combines with J gene TRBJ1-1; D not resolved. Per the germline V gene, CDR1 is GTSNPN and CDR2 is SVGIG (reference sequence). Deletions cut 5 bases from V and 1 base from J, with 5 bases between. This CDR3 has 11 amino acids. The CDR3 protein is CAWGRNTEAFF. The CDR3 DNA reads TGTGCCTGGGGACGGAACACTGAAGCTTTCTTT.

V is TRBV4-1 and J is TRBJ2-7; D remains ambiguous. The CDR3 sequence is 15 residues long. Germline V gene sequence: CDR1 MGHRA, CDR2 YSYEKL. V dropped 0 bases and J dropped 3 bases, with 12 bases sitting between them. The CDR3 region is CASSQDRWHYYEQYF. As DNA, the CDR3 is TGCGCCAGCAGCCAAGATCGGTGGCATTACTACGAGCAGTACTTC.

This clone was observed once. The chain employs TRBV7-3 and TRBJ2-3, with D perhaps TRBD2 (5 bases). The CDR3 is made up of 15 amino acids. The V gene's germline CDR1 is SGHTA and CDR2 FQGTGA. V lost 5 bases and J 0 bases, leaving 12 bases between the germline ends. The CDR3, as DNA: TGTGCCAGCAGCCAGATACCGGGGAGCACAGATACGCAGTATTTT. This translates into CASSQIPGSTDTQYF.

V and J are TRBV9 and TRBJ2-7, with a weak D call TRBD1 (6 bases). The CDR3 has 15 residues. Looked up from germline, CDR1 is SGDLS and CDR2 is YYNGEE. V gave up 4 bases and J gave up 5 bases, with 19 bases separating them. CDR3 bases: TGTGCCAGCAGCCCCTACGGAACAGGGCGCGACGAGCAGTACTTC. It yields the protein CASSPYGTGRDEQYF.

The J gene is TRBJ2-1, the V gene TRBV28; TRBD2 matches 12 bases. Germline loops: CDR1 MDHEN, CDR2 SYDVKM. The trim removed 4 bases at V and 0 bases at J, leaving 16 bases unmatched. The CDR3 is 21 amino acids. The CDR3 reads CASSWTIGLAGTPSSYNEQFF. CDR3 DNA: TGTGCCAGCAGTTGGACGATAGGACTAGCGGGGACCCCTTCCTCCTACAATGAGCAGTTCTTC.